This T cell receptor (beta chain) came from a study of cytomegalovirus exposure and HLA in healthy donors. Study summary: Caucasian-associated ancestry cluster membership applied to just over 80% of approximately 400 genotyped donors. Study results and caveats: Associated with HLA alleles at 0.05 false discovery rate in a later analysis were fewer than 20,000 TCR beta sequences. One cluster of highly shared sequence variants probably arose as a sequencing artifact. Apparent HLA restriction characterized most CMV-associated TCR beta chains in a later analysis.

V was pared by 3 bases and J by 2 bases, with 8 bases between. CDR3 length equals 13 residues. CDR1 is MGHDK, CDR2 SYGVNS, per germline. Primers: 60 Vbeta forward and 13 Jbeta reverse. The repertoire was sequenced with immunoSEQ multiplex PCR; TCRdb's copy has only in-frame clones and lacks some. The data show around 57,000 clones, 89% seen once. This clone was seen only a few times. Its antigen is unknown. Input material: PBMCs. This receptor was obtained from a man aged 25-45 years in good health and CMV-seropositive. The rearrangement joins TRBV25-1 to TRBJ2-7, with D possibly TRBD1 on 6 matching bases. CDR3 sequence (DNA): TGTGCCAGCAGTGAGGACAGCACCTACGAGCAGTACTTC. Its protein product is CASSEDSTYEQYF.